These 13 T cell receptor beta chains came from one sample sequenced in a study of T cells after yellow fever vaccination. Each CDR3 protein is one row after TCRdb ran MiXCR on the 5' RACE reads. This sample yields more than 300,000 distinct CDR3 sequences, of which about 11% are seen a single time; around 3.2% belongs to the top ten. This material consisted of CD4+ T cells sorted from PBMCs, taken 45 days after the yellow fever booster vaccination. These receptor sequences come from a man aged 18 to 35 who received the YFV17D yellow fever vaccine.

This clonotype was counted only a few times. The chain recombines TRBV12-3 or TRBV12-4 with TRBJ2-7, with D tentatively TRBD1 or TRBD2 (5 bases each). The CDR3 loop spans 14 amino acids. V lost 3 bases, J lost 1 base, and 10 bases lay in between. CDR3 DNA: TGTGCCAGCAGTTTGAGGGGTAGGTCCTACGAGCAGTACGTC. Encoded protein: CASSLRGRSYEQYV.

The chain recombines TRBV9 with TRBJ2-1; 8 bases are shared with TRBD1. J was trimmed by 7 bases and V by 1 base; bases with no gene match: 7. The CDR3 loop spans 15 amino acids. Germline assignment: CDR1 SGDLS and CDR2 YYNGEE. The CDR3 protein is CASSVMGQAINEQFF. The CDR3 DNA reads TGTGCCAGCAGCGTAATGGGACAGGCAATTAATGAGCAGTTCTTC.

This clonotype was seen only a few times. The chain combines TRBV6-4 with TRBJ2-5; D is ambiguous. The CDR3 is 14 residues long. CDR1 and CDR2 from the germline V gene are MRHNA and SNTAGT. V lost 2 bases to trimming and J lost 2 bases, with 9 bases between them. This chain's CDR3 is CASSDRQIQETQYF. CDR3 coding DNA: TGTGCCAGCAGTGACAGGCAAATTCAAGAGACCCAGTACTTC.

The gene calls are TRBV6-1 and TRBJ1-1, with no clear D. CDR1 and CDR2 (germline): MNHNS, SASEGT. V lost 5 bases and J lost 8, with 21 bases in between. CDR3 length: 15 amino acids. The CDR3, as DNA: TGTGCCAGCAGTCCCCCCCCCGGCGATGGCCTCGAAGCTTTCTTT. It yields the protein CASSPPPGDGLEAFF.

The DNA of the CDR3 is TGTGCCAGCAGCAGAGAAGGGGTCTGCAATCAGCCCCAGCATTTT. Translated: CASSREGVCNQPQHF. This rearrangement joins TRBV21-1 to TRBJ1-5; the table gives TRBD1 as D, unverified against the DNA. TRBV21-1 is deemed a pseudogene. The CDR3 runs 15 residues.

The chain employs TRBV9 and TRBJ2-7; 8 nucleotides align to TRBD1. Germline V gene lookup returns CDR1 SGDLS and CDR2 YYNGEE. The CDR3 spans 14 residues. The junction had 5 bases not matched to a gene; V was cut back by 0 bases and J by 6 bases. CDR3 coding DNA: TGTGCCAGCAGCGTAGCTGGACAGGGATTCGAGCAGTACTTC. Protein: CASSVAGQGFEQYF.

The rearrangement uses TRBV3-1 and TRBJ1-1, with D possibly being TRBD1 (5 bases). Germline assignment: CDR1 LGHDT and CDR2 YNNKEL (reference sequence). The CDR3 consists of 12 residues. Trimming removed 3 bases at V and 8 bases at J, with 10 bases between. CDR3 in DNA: TGTGCCAGCAGCCATTTCGGGGGGGAAGCTTTCTTT. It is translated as CASSHFGGEAFF. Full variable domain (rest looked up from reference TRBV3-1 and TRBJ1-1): DTAVSQTPKYLVTQMGNDKSIKCEQNLGHDTMYWYKQDSKKFLKIMFSYNNKELIINETVPNRFSPKSPDKAHLNLHINSLELGDSAVYFCASSHFGGEAFFGQGTRLTVV.

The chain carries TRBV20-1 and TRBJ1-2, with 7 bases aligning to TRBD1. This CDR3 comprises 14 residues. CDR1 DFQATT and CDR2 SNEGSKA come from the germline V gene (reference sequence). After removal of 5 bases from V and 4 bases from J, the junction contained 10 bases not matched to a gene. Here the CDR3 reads CSARPRGVVYGYTF. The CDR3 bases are TGCAGTGCTCGGCCCAGGGGGGTGGTCTATGGCTACACCTTC.

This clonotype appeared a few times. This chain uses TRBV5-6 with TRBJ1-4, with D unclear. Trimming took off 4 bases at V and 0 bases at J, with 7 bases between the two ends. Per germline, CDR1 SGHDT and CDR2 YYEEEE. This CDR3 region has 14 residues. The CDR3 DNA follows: TGTGCCAGCAGCCGGAGGACAACTAATGAAAAACTGTTTTTT. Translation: CASSRRTTNEKLFF.

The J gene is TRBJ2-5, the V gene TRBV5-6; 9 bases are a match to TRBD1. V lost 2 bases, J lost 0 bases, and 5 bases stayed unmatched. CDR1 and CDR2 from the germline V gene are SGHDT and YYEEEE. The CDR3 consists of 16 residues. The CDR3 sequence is CASSFTGGLNQETQYF. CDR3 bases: TGTGCCAGCAGCTTTACAGGGGGCTTGAACCAAGAGACCCAGTACTTC. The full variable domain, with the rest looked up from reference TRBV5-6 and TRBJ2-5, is DAGVTQSPTHLIKTRGQQVTLRCSPKSGHDTVSWYQQALGQGPQFIFQYYEEEERQRGNFPDRFSGHQFPNYSSELNVNALLLGDSALYLCASSFTGGLNQETQYFGPGTRLLVL.

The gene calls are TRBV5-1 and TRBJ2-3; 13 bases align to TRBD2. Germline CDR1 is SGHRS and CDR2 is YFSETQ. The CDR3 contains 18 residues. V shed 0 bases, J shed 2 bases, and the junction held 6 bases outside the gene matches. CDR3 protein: CASSLGRLAGGLTDTQYF. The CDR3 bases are TGCGCCAGCAGCTTGGGAAGACTAGCGGGGGGACTCACAGATACGCAGTATTTT. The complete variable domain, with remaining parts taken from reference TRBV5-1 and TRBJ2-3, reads KAGVTQTPRYLIKTRGQQVTLSCSPISGHRSVSWYQQTPGQGLQFLFEYFSETQRNKGNFPGRFSGRQFSNSRSEMNVSTLELGDSALYLCASSLGRLAGGLTDTQYFGPGTRLTVL.

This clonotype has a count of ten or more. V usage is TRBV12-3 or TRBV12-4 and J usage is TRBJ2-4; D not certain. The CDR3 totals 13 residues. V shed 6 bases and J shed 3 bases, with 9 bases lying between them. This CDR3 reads CASSANGKNIQYF. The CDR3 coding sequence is TGTGCCAGCAGCGCAAACGGCAAAAACATTCAGTACTTC.

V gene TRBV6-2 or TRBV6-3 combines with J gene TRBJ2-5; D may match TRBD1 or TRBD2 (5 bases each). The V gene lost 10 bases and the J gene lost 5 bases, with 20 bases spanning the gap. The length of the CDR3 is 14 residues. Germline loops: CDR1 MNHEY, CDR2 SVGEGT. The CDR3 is CATTATGPSETQYF. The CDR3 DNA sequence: TGTGCCACCACAGCCACGGGACCATCGGAGACCCAGTACTTC.